The rows below give T cell receptor beta chains drawn from one sample of a study of T cell responses to AZD1222 COVID-19 vaccine. Profiling relied on immunoSEQ multiplex PCR, and the TCRdb table lists in-frame clones only, not all of them. The sample lists about 130,000 clones, 70% to 90% occurring once. Material: peripheral blood, obtained on day 0 of AZD1222 vaccination. The receptors derive from an adult in good health. Both conserved end residues are part of each CDR3. Fields, in order: CDR3 DNA, CDR3 protein, J gene, D gene, clone size, V gene. A D gene is named only where the DNA matches it firmly. A row's size may be missing; if present it is once, few, many or a size class.

CDR3 DNA: TGTGCCAGCAGTTACTACGGAGATGAGACCCAGTACTTC
CDR3 protein: CASSYYGDETQYF
J gene: TRBJ2-5
D gene: -
clone size: -
V gene: TRBV11-3

CDR3 DNA: TGTGCCAGCAGTTTCACGACAGGACGGTATGGCTACACCTTC
CDR3 protein: CASSFTTGRYGYTF
J gene: TRBJ1-2
D gene: -
clone size: -
V gene: TRBV28

CDR3 DNA: TGTGCCAGCAGTGTCAATGTGGGCAACCCGAGGGACACTGAAGCTTTCTTT
CDR3 protein: CASSVNVGNPRDTEAFF
J gene: TRBJ1-1
D gene: -
clone size: once
V gene: TRBV2

CDR3 DNA: TGTGCCAGTAGGATAATCCGGGACCTTAGCACAGATACGCAGTATTTT
CDR3 protein: CASRIIRDLSTDTQYF
J gene: TRBJ2-3
D gene: -
clone size: -
V gene: TRBV19

CDR3 DNA: TGTGCCAGCAAGGACAGGGACCCCTATCAGCCCCAGCATTTT
CDR3 protein: CASKDRDPYQPQHF
J gene: TRBJ1-5
D gene: TRBD1
clone size: -
V gene: TRBV2

CDR3 DNA: TGTGCCAGCAGTAACCGACAGGGAAGGTCGGACTACACCTTC
CDR3 protein: CASSNRQGRSDYTF
J gene: TRBJ1-2
D gene: TRBD1
clone size: -
V gene: TRBV27

CDR3 DNA: TGTGCCAGCAGCTTAACGCTTCCGGTAAGCTCCTACAATGAGCAGTTCTTC
CDR3 protein: CASSLTLPVSSYNEQFF
J gene: TRBJ2-1
D gene: -
clone size: -
V gene: TRBV7-3

CDR3 DNA: TGTGCCAGCTCACGCGACACCGACAGTAACGAGCAGTACTTC
CDR3 protein: CASSRDTDSNEQYF
J gene: TRBJ2-7
D gene: -
clone size: -
V gene: TRBV18

CDR3 DNA: TGTGCCAGCAGTTATAATGAAAAACTGTTTTTT
CDR3 protein: CASSYNEKLFF
J gene: TRBJ1-4
D gene: -
clone size: -
V gene: TRBV6-5

CDR3 DNA: TGTGCCAGCGGATCACCCGGGACAGACAATTCACCCCTCCACTTT
CDR3 protein: CASGSPGTDNSPLHF
J gene: TRBJ1-6
D gene: TRBD1
clone size: -
V gene: TRBV28

CDR3 DNA: TGTGCCAGCACCGGGACAGGGGCCACTGAAGCTTTCTTT
CDR3 protein: CASTGTGATEAFF
J gene: TRBJ1-1
D gene: TRBD1
clone size: -
V gene: TRBV6-5

CDR3 DNA: TGTGCCACCGGACAGTACACAGATACGCAGTATTTT
CDR3 protein: CATGQYTDTQYF
J gene: TRBJ2-3
D gene: -
clone size: once
V gene: TRBV24-1

CDR3 DNA: TGTGCCATCAACAGGGACCTCAACCAAGAGCAGTACTTC
CDR3 protein: CAINRDLNQEQYF
J gene: TRBJ2-7
D gene: -
clone size: -
V gene: TRBV10-3

CDR3 DNA: TGTGCCACCAGTACACATCAGAACACTGAAGCTTTCTTT
CDR3 protein: CATSTHQNTEAFF
J gene: TRBJ1-1
D gene: -
clone size: -
V gene: TRBV24-1

CDR3 DNA: TGTGCCAGCACTACGAATCCGGGACAGGGAAAAGCGAACACAGATACGCAGTATTTT
CDR3 protein: CASTTNPGQGKANTDTQYF
J gene: TRBJ2-3
D gene: -
clone size: -
V gene: TRBV21-1

CDR3 DNA: TGTGCCAGCAGTTACCTCCCGGGACAGGGCTCCCACGAGCAGTACTTC
CDR3 protein: CASSYLPGQGSHEQYF
J gene: TRBJ2-7
D gene: TRBD1
clone size: -
V gene: TRBV6-5

CDR3 DNA: TGCGCCAGCAGCCAAGACCCATGGGGGTACCAAGAGACCCAGTACTTC
CDR3 protein: CASSQDPWGYQETQYF
J gene: TRBJ2-5
D gene: -
clone size: -
V gene: TRBV4-1

CDR3 DNA: TGTGCCAGCAGCGAGGTAGCGGTAGGGGAGCTGTTTTTT
CDR3 protein: CASSEVAVGELFF
J gene: TRBJ2-2
D gene: -
clone size: few
V gene: TRBV7-9

CDR3 DNA: TGTGCCAGCAGGGTCCTTTCACTTCGCCCCGTGGGGGAGCAGTACTTC
CDR3 protein: CASRVLSLRPVGEQYF
J gene: TRBJ2-7
D gene: -
clone size: -
V gene: TRBV28

CDR3 DNA: TGTGCCAGCAGTTCCTTGGGGCTGGGTGGCTACACCTTC
CDR3 protein: CASSSLGLGGYTF
J gene: TRBJ1-2
D gene: -
clone size: -
V gene: TRBV12-3/TRBV12-4

CDR3 DNA: TGTGCCAGTAAAGGGACAGGCAATCAGCCCCAGCATTTT
CDR3 protein: CASKGTGNQPQHF
J gene: TRBJ1-5
D gene: TRBD1
clone size: -
V gene: TRBV12-3/TRBV12-4

CDR3 DNA: TGTGCCAGCAGTGTTCAGGGTAACGCTAATGAAAAACTGTTTTTT
CDR3 protein: CASSVQGNANEKLFF
J gene: TRBJ1-4
D gene: -
clone size: once
V gene: TRBV2

CDR3 DNA: TGTGCCAGTAGTCGGGAACCTGAAAAACTGTTTTTT
CDR3 protein: CASSREPEKLFF
J gene: TRBJ1-4
D gene: -
clone size: -
V gene: TRBV19

CDR3 DNA: TGCAGGGCTCTAAGGACCGACAGCACCTTT
CDR3 protein: CRALRTDSTF
J gene: TRBJ1-1
D gene: -
clone size: -
V gene: TRBV20-1

CDR3 DNA: TGTGCCAGCAGCTTAATGCCCGGAAGCACTGAAGCTTTCTTT
CDR3 protein: CASSLMPGSTEAFF
J gene: TRBJ1-1
D gene: -
clone size: -
V gene: TRBV7-3

CDR3 DNA: TGTGCCAGCAGCTTAGCGGCGGGGGCTTTCTACGAGCAGTACTTC
CDR3 protein: CASSLAAGAFYEQYF
J gene: TRBJ2-7
D gene: -
clone size: -
V gene: TRBV11-2

CDR3 DNA: TGTGCCACATCGGATGGGGCTAGCGGGAACAATGAGCAGTTCTTC
CDR3 protein: CATSDGASGNNEQFF
J gene: TRBJ2-1
D gene: TRBD2
clone size: -
V gene: TRBV6-4

CDR3 DNA: TGTGCCAGCACTCGGCCCCTTTCCCACTATGGCTACACCTTC
CDR3 protein: CASTRPLSHYGYTF
J gene: TRBJ1-2
D gene: -
clone size: few
V gene: TRBV3-1/TRBV3-2

CDR3 DNA: TGTGCCAGCAGCCAAGACAGCCCCTATGGCTACACCTTC
CDR3 protein: CASSQDSPYGYTF
J gene: TRBJ1-2
D gene: -
clone size: -
V gene: TRBV3-1/TRBV3-2

CDR3 DNA: TGCGCCAGCAGCTTAGGACATCTTGAAAAACTGTTTTTT
CDR3 protein: CASSLGHLEKLFF
J gene: TRBJ1-4
D gene: -
clone size: -
V gene: TRBV4-1

CDR3 DNA: TGTGCCAGCAGCTTGGATGCGGGTCCCTACGAGCAGTACTTC
CDR3 protein: CASSLDAGPYEQYF
J gene: TRBJ2-7
D gene: -
clone size: -
V gene: TRBV5-4

CDR3 DNA: TGTGCCAGCAGTTACCTGGGACAGGGAGGGGAAAAACTGTTTTTT
CDR3 protein: CASSYLGQGGEKLFF
J gene: TRBJ1-4
D gene: TRBD1
clone size: -
V gene: TRBV6-5

CDR3 DNA: TGTGCCAGCAGCTTCGGTCAGGGGAACTACTATGGCTACACCTTC
CDR3 protein: CASSFGQGNYYGYTF
J gene: TRBJ1-2
D gene: -
clone size: -
V gene: TRBV11-3

CDR3 DNA: TGCAGCGTCGAGACAGGGGCGGATCAGCCCCAGCATTTT
CDR3 protein: CSVETGADQPQHF
J gene: TRBJ1-5
D gene: TRBD1
clone size: -
V gene: TRBV29-1

CDR3 DNA: TGTGCCAGCAGTGACGAAAGCGGGAGGGTAAATGAGCAGTTCTTC
CDR3 protein: CASSDESGRVNEQFF
J gene: TRBJ2-1
D gene: TRBD2
clone size: few
V gene: TRBV6-4

CDR3 DNA: TGTGCCATCAGTGATGGGACAGGGCGTTTCAGGCTAGCGGGGTACAATGAGCAGTTCTTC
CDR3 protein: CAISDGTGRFRLAGYNEQFF
J gene: TRBJ2-1
D gene: -
clone size: once
V gene: TRBV10-3

CDR3 DNA: TGTGCCAGCAGCGTAAGTGGAGGGAACAATCAGCCCCAGCATTTT
CDR3 protein: CASSVSGGNNQPQHF
J gene: TRBJ1-5
D gene: -
clone size: -
V gene: TRBV9

CDR3 DNA: TGTGCCAGCAGTCAGGGACTAGCGTTTAGCAATGAGCAGTTCTTC
CDR3 protein: CASSQGLAFSNEQFF
J gene: TRBJ2-1
D gene: TRBD2
clone size: once
V gene: TRBV6-5

CDR3 DNA: TGTGCCACCAGCAGAGATGCAGGACTCTCTGGGGCCAACGTCCTGACTTTC
CDR3 protein: CATSRDAGLSGANVLTF
J gene: TRBJ2-6
D gene: -
clone size: -
V gene: TRBV15

CDR3 DNA: TGCAGCGGCCCAAGGCGCATTGGGGACACTGAAGCTTTCTTT
CDR3 protein: CSGPRRIGDTEAFF
J gene: TRBJ1-1
D gene: -
clone size: -
V gene: TRBV29-1

CDR3 DNA: TGTGCCAGCAGCCTCGAGTTAGGGCGGTCGGTTAGGGGCGAGCAGTACTTC
CDR3 protein: CASSLELGRSVRGEQYF
J gene: TRBJ2-7
D gene: -
clone size: -
V gene: TRBV7-2

CDR3 DNA: TGTGCCAGCAGCAACACTAGACGAGGGAACATTCAGTACTTC
CDR3 protein: CASSNTRRGNIQYF
J gene: TRBJ2-4
D gene: -
clone size: -
V gene: TRBV21-1

CDR3 DNA: TGTGCCAGCACCTTGGGGGAGACTGAAGCTTTCTTT
CDR3 protein: CASTLGETEAFF
J gene: TRBJ1-1
D gene: -
clone size: -
V gene: TRBV3-1/TRBV3-2

CDR3 DNA: TGTGCCACCAGCAGAGATCTCGGGACAGGAGGCGAAAAACTGTTTTTT
CDR3 protein: CATSRDLGTGGEKLFF
J gene: TRBJ1-4
D gene: TRBD1
clone size: once
V gene: TRBV15

CDR3 DNA: TGTGCCAGCAGCTTAGTGCGACTTAGCTCCTACAATGAGCAGTTCTTC
CDR3 protein: CASSLVRLSSYNEQFF
J gene: TRBJ2-1
D gene: -
clone size: once
V gene: TRBV7-2

CDR3 DNA: TGTGCCAGCAGTTCGCCCGGACAGGGTAACAATGAGCAGTTCTTC
CDR3 protein: CASSSPGQGNNEQFF
J gene: TRBJ2-1
D gene: TRBD1
clone size: -
V gene: TRBV28

CDR3 DNA: TGTGCCAGCAGCCAAGAACAGTGGACAGGGGCCACCGGGGAGCTGTTTTTT
CDR3 protein: CASSQEQWTGATGELFF
J gene: TRBJ2-2
D gene: TRBD1
clone size: -
V gene: TRBV3-1/TRBV3-2

CDR3 DNA: TGTGCCAGCAGCCCCCTCGGGGATGCGGGTGGCTACACCTTC
CDR3 protein: CASSPLGDAGGYTF
J gene: TRBJ1-2
D gene: -
clone size: -
V gene: TRBV5-4